The 23 T cell receptor beta chains given below trace back to one sample, sequenced in a study of T cell clonotyping in hematopoietic cell transplantation. Assay used: immunoSEQ multiplex PCR; TCRdb lists only in-frame clones, some missing. This table holds some 45,000 clones, roughly 80% found once. As for time point: recipient sample about 28 days before transplant, after cytoreduction. The material was peripheral blood mononuclear cells, obtained before stem cell transplant. These receptors were taken from a man aged 60 to 75 with myelodysplastic syndrome. Some clones in this sample may be carry-over from other donors' samples.

The chain is built from TRBV10-1 and TRBJ2-2; 9 positions match TRBD2. The V segment lost 3 bases and the J segment 5 bases; nucleotides outside the gene matches: 10. Germline loops: CDR1 WNHNN, CDR2 SYGVQD (reference sequence). The CDR3 sequence is 17 residues long. CDR3 coding DNA: TGCGCCAGCAGTGAACTGGCGGGGGGGCCCATTACCGGGGAGCTGTTTTTT. Translation: CASSELAGGPITGELFF.

The chain is built from TRBV6-5 and TRBJ1-1, with D perhaps TRBD1 (5 bases). Germline lookup yields CDR1 MNHEY and CDR2 SVGAGI. This CDR3 has 16 residues. Trimming left V 0 bases short and J 5 bases short, with 16 bases between. Here the CDR3 DNA reads TGTGCCAGCAGTTACTCCAAGGGGACCGGCCTGACTGAAGCTTTCTTT. As protein: CASSYSKGTGLTEAFF.

DNA for the CDR3: TGTGCCAGCACCCGTAGGAACAGGCGAATCGAAGATACGCAGTATTTT. Translating it yields CASTRRNRRIEDTQYF. The rearrangement links TRBV5-6 to TRBJ2-3; D possibly corresponds to TRBD1 (5 bases). CDR1 SGHDT and CDR2 YYEEEE come from the germline V gene. V shed 6 bases and J shed 5 bases, with 22 bases lying between them. The CDR3 sequence is 16 residues long.

V gene TRBV6-1 combines with J gene TRBJ2-7; D perhaps matches TRBD1 (5 bases). Germline V gives CDR1 MNHNS, CDR2 SASEGT. V was cut by 8 bases and J by 0 bases, with 8 bases left in between. The CDR3 totals 12 residues. CDR3 sequence reads: CASWGNSYEQYF. CDR3 nucleotide sequence: TGTGCCAGCTGGGGCAACTCCTACGAGCAGTACTTC.

The V gene is TRBV6-1, the J gene TRBJ1-2; TRBD1 aligns across 12 bases. This CDR3 is 15 amino acids long. The junction had 9 bases not matched to a gene; V was cut back by 5 bases and J by 8 bases. The V gene's germline CDR1 is MNHNS and CDR2 SASEGT. In DNA, the CDR3 is TGTGCCAGCAGTCCTCCGGGACAGGGGGCGGAGGGCTACACCTTC. Its translation is CASSPPGQGAEGYTF.

This clone showed up just once. The chain uses TRBV27 and TRBJ1-4; D uncertain. The CDR3 consists of 14 residues. Germline CDR1 is MNHEY and CDR2 is SMNVEV (reference sequence). Trimming took off 10 bases at V and 2 bases at J, with 14 bases between the two ends. This CDR3 reads CATKSPSTNEKLFF. CDR3 DNA sequence: TGTGCCACCAAAAGCCCGTCCACTAATGAAAAACTGTTTTTT.

The J gene is TRBJ2-5, the V gene TRBV11-2, with TRBD2 matching over 7 bases. The CDR3 is made up of 16 amino acids. CDR1 and CDR2 (germline): SGHAT, FQNNGV. Trimming took 5 bases from V and 4 from J; bases not matched to a gene: 13. The CDR3 spells CASSTLSAGRGETQYF. CDR3 coding DNA: TGTGCCAGCAGCACCCTCTCGGCAGGGAGGGGAGAGACCCAGTACTTC.

V usage is TRBV7-6 and J usage is TRBJ2-5, with D maybe TRBD2 (5 bases). The CDR3 has 13 residues. CDR1 SGHVS and CDR2 FNYEAQ come from the germline V gene. V was shortened by 2 bases and J by 5 bases, with 9 bases between the two germline ends. CDR3 in amino acids: CASSLQQRETQYF. CDR3 DNA sequence: TGTGCCAGCAGCTTACAACAGCGGGAGACCCAGTACTTC.

J is TRBJ2-3 and V is TRBV11-3; a possible D gene is TRBD2 (6 bases). Germline loops: CDR1 SGHNT, CDR2 YENEEA. The CDR3 covers 14 residues. The V end was cut by 5 bases, the J end by 4 bases, with 13 bases between. The CDR3: CASSPGLSSDTQYF. In DNA, the CDR3 is TGTGCCAGCAGCCCGGGACTGTCTTCAGATACGCAGTATTTT.

This clone came up once. The chain couples TRBV19 to TRBJ2-3; 8 bases are shared with TRBD1. The CDR3 length is 13 residues. In germline, CDR1 is LNHDA, CDR2 SQIVND (reference sequence). Trimming cost V 6 bases and J 3 bases; bases outside gene matches: 2. CDR3 in amino acids: CASRQGATDTQYF. Written as DNA, the CDR3 is TGTGCCAGTAGGCAGGGGGCGACAGATACGCAGTATTTT. Full variable domain (missing parts from reference TRBV19 and TRBJ2-3): DGGITQSPKYLFRKEGQNVTLSCEQNLNHDAMYWYRQDPGQGLRLIYYSQIVNDFQKGDIAEGYSVSREKKESFPLTVTSAQKNPTAFYLCASRQGATDTQYFGPGTRLTVL.

This clone appeared once. V usage is TRBV28 and J usage is TRBJ2-7; maybe TRBD1 (5 bases). The CDR3 loop spans 11 amino acids. Per the germline V gene, CDR1 is MDHEN and CDR2 is SYDVKM. The germline V and J ends were trimmed by 8 bases and 5 bases, with 10 bases remaining between them. The CDR3 loop is CASSGWDEQYF. The CDR3 bases are TGTGCCAGCTCAGGGTGGGACGAGCAGTACTTC. Variable domain in full (rest from reference TRBV28 and TRBJ2-7): DVKVTQSSRYLVKRTGEKVFLECVQDMDHENMFWYRQDPGLGLRLIYFSYDVKMKEKGDIPEGYSVSREKKERFSLILESASTNQTSMYLCASSGWDEQYFGPGTRLTVT.

The chain recombines TRBV19 with TRBJ1-5; TRBD1 agrees at 7 bases. The J segment lost 6 bases and the V segment lost 10 bases, leaving 15 bases of the junction unmatched. Per germline, CDR1 LNHDA and CDR2 SQIVND (reference sequence). The CDR3 contains 15 residues. CDR3 in amino acids: CATAVFDRVTQPQHF. CDR3 bases: TGTGCCACCGCCGTTTTTGACAGGGTGACTCAGCCCCAGCATTTT. Full variable domain (outside the CDR3, taken from reference TRBV19 and TRBJ1-5): DGGITQSPKYLFRKEGQNVTLSCEQNLNHDAMYWYRQDPGQGLRLIYYSQIVNDFQKGDIAEGYSVSREKKESFPLTVTSAQKNPTAFYLCATAVFDRVTQPQHFGDGTRLSIL.

This clone was seen a single time. The chain combines TRBV13 with TRBJ1-4, with TRBD1 identical over 9 bases. CDR3 length: 15 amino acids. Germline V gene lookup returns CDR1 PRHDT and CDR2 FYEKMQ (reference sequence). V shed 2 bases and J 7 bases; nucleotides not matched to a gene: 5. The DNA of the CDR3 is TGTGCCAGCAGCTTACGGCAGGACAGGGGTGAAAAACTGTTTTTT. Protein sequence: CASSLRQDRGEKLFF.

This sequence joins TRBV5-1 and TRBJ2-4, with unresolved D. The germline V gene has CDR1 SGHRS and CDR2 YFSETQ. V was trimmed by 4 bases and J by 0 bases, leaving 11 bases between them. This CDR3 contains 15 residues. CDR3 sequence: CASSPASLAKNIQYF. The CDR3 nucleotides are TGCGCCAGCAGCCCAGCCTCACTAGCCAAAAACATTCAGTACTTC.

This clone was picked up a small number of times. Germline is not matched at one junction end, which may reflect a read error. The chain combines TRBV6-5 with TRBJ2-2; possibly TRBD2 for D (6 bases). Germline V gene data show CDR1 as MNHEY and CDR2 as SVGAGI. The CDR3 loop spans 11 amino acids. The CDR3 sequence: CASTVGGDSVF. The CDR3 DNA reads TGTGCCAGCACCGTAGGTGGGGACTCGGTTTTT.

This clone occurred once. This sequence joins TRBV2 and TRBJ2-5; 11 nucleotides align to TRBD1. CDR1 is SNHLY, CDR2 FYNNEI, per germline. Trimming at V came to 4 bases and at J to 0 bases, leaving 1 base not matched to a gene. CDR3 length: 15 amino acids. The CDR3 DNA sequence: TGTGCCAGCAGTGGGGGACAGGGGGACCAAGAGACCCAGTACTTC. Protein product: CASSGGQGDQETQYF.

The V call is TRBV5-1, the J call TRBJ1-2; the D gene is possibly TRBD1 (5 bases). V dropped 0 bases and J dropped 7 bases, with 13 bases sitting between them. The CDR3 runs to 14 residues. CDR1 and CDR2 from the germline V gene are SGHRS and YFSETQ. The CDR3 sequence: CASSLGQGSRGYTF. The CDR3 region has the DNA TGCGCCAGCAGCTTGGGTCAGGGAAGTCGTGGCTACACCTTC.

The genes are TRBV28 and TRBJ2-2, with D perhaps TRBD1 (6 bases). The germline CDR1 and CDR2 sequences are MDHEN and SYDVKM. CDR3 size: 15 residues. Trimming shortened V by 3 bases and J by 0 bases, and 8 bases separated the two germline ends. In DNA, the CDR3 is TGTGCCAGCAGTTTGGACAGACCGAACACCGGGGAGCTGTTTTTT. Its protein product is CASSLDRPNTGELFF.

The chain combines TRBV6-4 with TRBJ2-3; 9 nucleotides match TRBD2. V shed 5 bases and J 0 bases; nucleotides not matched to a gene: 0. CDR3 length: 14 amino acids. CDR1 is MRHNA, CDR2 SNTAGT, per germline. CDR3 bases: TGTGCCAGCAGTCTAGCGGGGAGCACAGATACGCAGTATTTT. Its translation is CASSLAGSTDTQYF.

This chain links TRBV7-2 with TRBJ2-3, with TRBD2 identical over 7 bases. The CDR3 covers 13 residues. V was pared by 5 bases and J by 5 bases, with 4 bases of the junction left unmatched. Germline CDR1 is SGHTA and CDR2 is FQGNSA. CDR3 region: CASSPPGGDTQYF. The CDR3 DNA is TGTGCCAGCAGCCCCCCGGGGGGAGATACGCAGTATTTT.

The V gene is TRBV6-6, the J gene TRBJ2-2, with D maybe TRBD2 (6 bases). V lost 0 bases to trimming and J lost 5 bases, with 10 bases between them. The CDR3 runs to 15 residues. The V gene's germline CDR1 is MNHNY and CDR2 SVGAGI (reference sequence). CDR3 sequence (DNA): TGTGCCAGCAGTTACTCGCCGGGGGTGACCGGGGAGCTGTTTTTT. This encodes CASSYSPGVTGELFF.

The rearrangement links TRBV2 to TRBJ1-2; the D gene is possibly TRBD1 (5 bases). In germline, CDR1 is SNHLY, CDR2 FYNNEI. Trimming removed 3 bases from V and 4 bases from J, with 9 bases in between. This CDR3 is built from 13 residues. For the CDR3, the DNA is TGTGCCAGCAGTGATCAGGGAGCCTATGGCTACACCTTC. This translates into CASSDQGAYGYTF.

This clone was recorded only once. This chain uses TRBV6-6 with TRBJ1-2; D might be TRBD1 (5 bases). Trimming removed 8 bases at V and 5 bases at J, with 15 bases between. The CDR3 has 13 amino acids. Germline V lookup: CDR1 MNHNY, CDR2 SVGAGI (reference sequence). The CDR3 DNA is TGTGCCAGCGCCCCTGAGACAGCGTATGGCTACACCTTC. Translated, it gives CASAPETAYGYTF.